These T cell receptor beta chains were read from a single sample in a study of blood T cell repertoires in COVID-19. Repertoires were generated with immunoSEQ multiplex PCR, while TCRdb's copy carries only in-frame clones and drops some. The sample has 300,000 to 450,000 clones, roughly 86% seen once. The sample consisted of peripheral blood. These receptors were obtained from a woman in her twenties or thirties with COVID-19, enrolled during active disease. The CDR3 runs from the conserved cysteine through the conserved F or W. Each record gives: V gene, D gene, J gene, clone size, CDR3 DNA, CDR3 protein. D genes are given only for firm matches. Clone size appears in some rows only: once, few, many, or a class for an expanded clone.

V: TRBV4-2
D: TRBD1
J: TRBJ2-3
size: once
DNA: TGTGCCAGCAGCTTGGAACAGGGGATCGCAGATACGCAGTATTTT
CDR3: CASSLEQGIADTQYF

V: TRBV6-5
D: TRBD2
J: TRBJ2-7
size: few
DNA: TGTGCCAGCAACCCCACGGGACTAGCGGGGGTGCAGTACTTC
CDR3: CASNPTGLAGVQYF

V: TRBV4-1
D: NA
J: TRBJ2-7
size: NA
DNA: TGCGCCAGCAGCCAAGGGCAGGGACTCTACGAGCAGTACTTC
CDR3: CASSQGQGLYEQYF

V: TRBV28
D: NA
J: TRBJ1-6
size: few
DNA: TGTGCCAGCAGTACCCCGACAGGATATAATTCACCCCTCCACTTT
CDR3: CASSTPTGYNSPLHF

V: TRBV6-4
D: TRBD1
J: TRBJ1-1
size: NA
DNA: TGTGCCAGCTCCCGGACAGGGAAAACTGAAGCTTTCTTT
CDR3: CASSRTGKTEAFF

V: TRBV27
D: NA
J: TRBJ2-1
size: NA
DNA: TGTGCCAGCAGCCCCGGCGGGCTCAACAATGAGCAGTTCTTC
CDR3: CASSPGGLNNEQFF

V: TRBV5-1
D: NA
J: TRBJ2-7
size: NA
DNA: TGCGCCAGCAGCTTGGCGGCTAGCGAGGGGCGCGAGCAGTACTTC
CDR3: CASSLAASEGREQYF

V: TRBV6-5
D: NA
J: TRBJ2-3
size: NA
DNA: TGTGCCAGCAGTTACCGGTCGGTTAGCACAGATACGCAGTATTTT
CDR3: CASSYRSVSTDTQYF

V: TRBV24-1
D: NA
J: TRBJ1-5
size: NA
DNA: TGTGCCACCAGTGATCAGGGAGGTACGCAGCCCCAGCATTTT
CDR3: CATSDQGGTQPQHF

V: TRBV7-9
D: NA
J: TRBJ1-2
size: NA
DNA: TGTGCCAGCAGCTTAGTCTCCCACTATGGCTACACCTTC
CDR3: CASSLVSHYGYTF

V: TRBV6-5
D: TRBD1
J: TRBJ2-3
size: NA
DNA: TGTGCCAGCAACTGGGGACAGGGGGCAACAGATACGCAGTATTTT
CDR3: CASNWGQGATDTQYF

V: TRBV6-5
D: TRBD1
J: TRBJ1-4
size: NA
DNA: TGTGCCAGCAGAGGGACAGGGGATAATGAAAAACTGTTTTTT
CDR3: CASRGTGDNEKLFF

V: TRBV19
D: TRBD1
J: TRBJ1-5
size: NA
DNA: TGTGCCAGTAGTATTTTCGGACAGGGAGGCAATCAGCCCCAGCATTTT
CDR3: CASSIFGQGGNQPQHF

V: TRBV9
D: TRBD1
J: TRBJ2-5
size: once
DNA: TGTGCCAGCAGCTTAAGTACAGGGGGCCAAGAGACCCAGTACTTC
CDR3: CASSLSTGGQETQYF

V: TRBV9
D: TRBD2
J: TRBJ2-3
size: NA
DNA: TGTGCCAGCAGCGTAGACACAGCGGGAGGGCCCAGGTCTCGGCAGTATTTT
CDR3: CASSVDTAGGPRSRQYF

V: TRBV19
D: NA
J: TRBJ2-1
size: NA
DNA: TGTGCCAGTAGTATAGGTTCCGGGATCTCCTACAATGAGCAGTTCTTC
CDR3: CASSIGSGISYNEQFF

V: TRBV5-1
D: NA
J: TRBJ2-3
size: NA
DNA: TGCGCCAGCAGCGGCGGGGCAGGGGGAACAGATACGCAGTATTTT
CDR3: CASSGGAGGTDTQYF

V: TRBV2
D: NA
J: TRBJ1-5
size: NA
DNA: TGTGCCAGCAGGGGGACAACAACGGGCAATCAGCCCCAGCATTTT
CDR3: CASRGTTTGNQPQHF

V: TRBV7-6
D: NA
J: TRBJ1-2
size: NA
DNA: TGTGCCAGCAGCTTAGTGTATGGAGCGAACTATGGCTACACCTTC
CDR3: CASSLVYGANYGYTF

V: TRBV28
D: NA
J: TRBJ2-2
size: NA
DNA: TGTGCCGCGTCCGGGGACACCGGGGAGCTGTTTTTT
CDR3: CAASGDTGELFF

V: TRBV9
D: NA
J: TRBJ2-7
size: NA
DNA: TGTGCCAGCAGCGTTCGGTCCGGAGCTTCCGAGCAGTACTTC
CDR3: CASSVRSGASEQYF

V: TRBV6-2/TRBV6-3
D: NA
J: TRBJ1-2
size: NA
DNA: TGTGCCAGCAGCTATATCTTGGCGGGGAACTATGGCTACACCTTC
CDR3: CASSYILAGNYGYTF

V: TRBV28
D: NA
J: TRBJ1-2
size: NA
DNA: TGTGCCAGCAGTCCAGGACAGAGTCTTCATGGCTACACCTTC
CDR3: CASSPGQSLHGYTF

V: TRBV5-4
D: NA
J: TRBJ2-3
size: NA
DNA: TGTGCCAGCAGCTTCTTGCGGTCCACAGATACGCAGTATTTT
CDR3: CASSFLRSTDTQYF

V: TRBV7-2
D: TRBD1
J: TRBJ2-7
size: NA
DNA: TGTGCCAGCAGCCCGCCGGGACAGGGCATAAGAGAACAGTACTTC
CDR3: CASSPPGQGIREQYF

V: TRBV5-5
D: NA
J: TRBJ1-2
size: NA
DNA: TGTGCCAGCAGCTTGACAGGTTCGATGGGTACTAACTATGGCTACACCTTC
CDR3: CASSLTGSMGTNYGYTF

V: TRBV2
D: NA
J: TRBJ2-7
size: NA
DNA: TGTGCCAGCAGTGAAGCGGGCAGGCTCCTCTACGAGCAGTACTTC
CDR3: CASSEAGRLLYEQYF

V: TRBV29-1
D: TRBD2
J: TRBJ2-1
size: NA
DNA: TGCAGCGTAGAACTAGCGGGAGGGTACAATGAGCAGTTCTTC
CDR3: CSVELAGGYNEQFF

V: TRBV4-1
D: NA
J: TRBJ2-2
size: NA
DNA: TGCGCCAGCAGCCAAGGGCCGCTGAACACCGGGGAGCTGTTTTTT
CDR3: CASSQGPLNTGELFF

V: TRBV10-3
D: TRBD2
J: TRBJ2-5
size: NA
DNA: TGTGCCATCAGACCTAGCGGGAGGGCCGATGAGACCCAGTACTTC
CDR3: CAIRPSGRADETQYF

V: TRBV20-1
D: TRBD1
J: TRBJ2-2
size: NA
DNA: TGCAGTGCTATACAGGGGAGGGAGCTGTTTTTT
CDR3: CSAIQGRELFF

V: TRBV5-4
D: NA
J: TRBJ2-5
size: once
DNA: TGTGCCAGCAGCTCCCGGCCAGCGGGCGGAGAGACCCAGTACTTC
CDR3: CASSSRPAGGETQYF

V: TRBV30
D: NA
J: TRBJ1-3
size: NA
DNA: TGTGCCTGGGGTACCATATTTGGAGCTGGAAACACCATATATTTT
CDR3: CAWGTIFGAGNTIYF

V: TRBV7-3
D: NA
J: TRBJ2-2
size: once
DNA: TGTGCCAGCAGCTTAACGGCGCAGGCCGGGGAGCTGTTTTTT
CDR3: CASSLTAQAGELFF

V: TRBV6-5
D: NA
J: TRBJ1-5
size: NA
DNA: TGTGCCAGCAGTTGGAGGGAAGGTCAGCCCCAGCATTTT
CDR3: CASSWREGQPQHF

V: TRBV19
D: NA
J: TRBJ2-7
size: NA
DNA: TGTGCCAGTAGTATGGGAGTAGCGGATCTTCTGCGGCGGGAGCAGTACTTC
CDR3: CASSMGVADLLRREQYF

V: TRBV18
D: NA
J: TRBJ2-5
size: NA
DNA: TGTGCCAGCTCATCTGGACAACTCCAAGAGACCCAGTACTTC
CDR3: CASSSGQLQETQYF

V: TRBV19
D: TRBD2
J: TRBJ2-1
size: NA
DNA: TGTGCCAGTACCGTAGCGGGCAGCCGTTTCAATGAGCAGTTCTTC
CDR3: CASTVAGSRFNEQFF

V: TRBV29-1
D: TRBD2
J: TRBJ2-5
size: NA
DNA: TGCAGCGTTACCGGACTAGCTGGAGAGACCCAGTACTTC
CDR3: CSVTGLAGETQYF

V: TRBV29-1
D: TRBD1
J: TRBJ2-7
size: once
DNA: TGCAGCGTGAAAGGACAGGGGGACAACGAGCAGTACTTC
CDR3: CSVKGQGDNEQYF

V: TRBV27
D: TRBD2
J: TRBJ2-5
size: NA
DNA: TGTGCCAGCAGCCGAACCATAGCGGGACCCCAAGAGACCCAGTACTTC
CDR3: CASSRTIAGPQETQYF

V: TRBV6-1
D: NA
J: TRBJ2-1
size: NA
DNA: TGTGCCAGCAGTGATCTTTTGAACCAACTAACAAATGAGCAGTTCTTC
CDR3: CASSDLLNQLTNEQFF

V: TRBV6-1
D: NA
J: TRBJ2-6
size: NA
DNA: TGTGCCAGCAGTGAACAAGGGGCCAACGTCCTGACTTTC
CDR3: CASSEQGANVLTF